This TCR beta chain was found in a study of CD8 T cells in Susac syndrome. Random hexamers primed reverse transcription of about 0.5 to 1 ug RNA. TCRdb re-derived calls from the immunoSEQ multiplex PCR reads in MiXCR, one entry per CDR3 protein. The sample yields 150,000 to 200,000 distinct CDR3 sequences, over 85% seen once. The germline CDR1 and CDR2 sequences are SNHLY and FYNNEI. Trimming took off 5 bases at V and 0 bases at J, with 11 bases between the two ends. There are 15 residues in the CDR3. The clonotype comes from a human donor in good health. The chain couples TRBV2 to TRBJ2-1; D is undetermined. The sequenced sample was CD4+ T cells from PBMCs. This CDR3 is CASSNRRLSYNEQFF. The CDR3 DNA is TGTGCCAGCAGTAACCGGAGACTCTCCTACAATGAGCAGTTCTTC.